This T cell receptor beta chain was sequenced for a study of blood T cell repertoires in COVID-19. For the study at large: The study drew acute and convalescent COVID-19 samples from the United States, Italy and Spain. In each case, the material was cDNA or gDNA derived from T cells, B-cell-depleted T cells, or PBMCs.

The V gene end was trimmed by 6 bases and the J gene end by 5 bases; junction bases not matched to a gene: 9. Germline V gene sequence: CDR1 SGHRS, CDR2 YFSETQ. CDR3 size: 15 residues. In the original processing: Using reference gene primer amplification, nucleated cell counts were estimated. TCRdb's table, derived via immunoSEQ multiplex PCR, lists solely in-frame clones and lacks some. V, J and clone size were drawn from that table, and D and trimming were deduced from the DNA. Of roughly 130,000 clones listed, roughly 84% are singletons. What was sequenced was peripheral blood. This chain uses TRBV5-1 with TRBJ2-5, with TRBD2 identical over 11 bases. The TCR comes from a young woman who had recovered from COVID-19. This chain's CDR3 is CASNPGVAGGETQYF. In DNA form, the CDR3 reads TGCGCCAGCAACCCCGGAGTAGCGGGAGGGGAGACCCAGTACTTC.